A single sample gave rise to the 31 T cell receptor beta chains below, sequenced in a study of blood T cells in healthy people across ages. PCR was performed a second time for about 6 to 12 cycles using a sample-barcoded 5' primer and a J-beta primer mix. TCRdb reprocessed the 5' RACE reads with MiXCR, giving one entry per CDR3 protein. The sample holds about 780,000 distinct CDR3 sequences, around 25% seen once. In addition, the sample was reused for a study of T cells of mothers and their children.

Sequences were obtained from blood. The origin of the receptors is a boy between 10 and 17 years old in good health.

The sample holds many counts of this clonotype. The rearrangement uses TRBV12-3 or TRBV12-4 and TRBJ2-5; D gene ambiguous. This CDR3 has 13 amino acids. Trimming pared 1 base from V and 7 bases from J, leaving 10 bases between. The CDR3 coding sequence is TGTGCCAGCAGTTTAGGATTGAAAGGGACCCAGTACTTC. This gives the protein CASSLGLKGTQYF.

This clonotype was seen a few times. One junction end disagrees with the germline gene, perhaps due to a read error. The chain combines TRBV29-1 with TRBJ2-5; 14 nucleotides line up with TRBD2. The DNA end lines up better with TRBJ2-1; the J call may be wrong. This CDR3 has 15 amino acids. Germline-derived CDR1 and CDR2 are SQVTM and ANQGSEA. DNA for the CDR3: TGCAGCGTCGAAGGGACTAGCGGGGGTTACAATGAGCAGTTCTTC. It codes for CSVEGTSGGYNEQFF.

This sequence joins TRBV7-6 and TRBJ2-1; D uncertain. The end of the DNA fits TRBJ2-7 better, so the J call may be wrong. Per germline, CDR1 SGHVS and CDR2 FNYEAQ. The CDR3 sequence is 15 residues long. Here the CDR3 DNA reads TGTGCCAGCAGCTTAAGGGCCACGGCCGCCTACGAGCAGTACTTC. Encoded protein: CASSLRATAAYEQYF.

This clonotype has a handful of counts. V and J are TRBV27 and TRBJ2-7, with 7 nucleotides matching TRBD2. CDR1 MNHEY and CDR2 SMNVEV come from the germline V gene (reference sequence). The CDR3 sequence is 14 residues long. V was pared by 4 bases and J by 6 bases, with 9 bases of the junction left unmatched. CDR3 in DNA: TGTGCCAGCAGTTACTTGGCAGGGAGGGGCGAGCAGTACTTC. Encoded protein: CASSYLAGRGEQYF.

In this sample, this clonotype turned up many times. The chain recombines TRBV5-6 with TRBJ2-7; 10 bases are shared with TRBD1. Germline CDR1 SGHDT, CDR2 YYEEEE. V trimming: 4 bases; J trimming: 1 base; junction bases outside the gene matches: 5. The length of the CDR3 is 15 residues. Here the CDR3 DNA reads TGTGCCAGCAGCCTTGGACAGGGGGTTTCCTACGAGCAGTACTTC. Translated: CASSLGQGVSYEQYF.

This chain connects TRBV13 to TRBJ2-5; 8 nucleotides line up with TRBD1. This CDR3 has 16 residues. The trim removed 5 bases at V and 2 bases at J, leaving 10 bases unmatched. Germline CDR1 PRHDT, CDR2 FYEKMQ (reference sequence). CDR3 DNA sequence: TGTGCCAGCAGCCTCCTTCCCCGGGACAGGCAAGAGACCCAGTACTTC. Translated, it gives CASSLLPRDRQETQYF.

CDR3 region: CASSLVGQGREQYF. In nucleotides, the CDR3 is TGCGCCAGCAGCTTGGTCGGACAGGGCAGAGAGCAGTACTTC. V usage is TRBV5-1 and J usage is TRBJ2-7; 8 positions agree with TRBD1. J was trimmed by 7 bases and V by 0 bases; bases with no gene match: 6. Germline loops: CDR1 SGHRS, CDR2 YFSETQ. The CDR3 has 14 amino acids.

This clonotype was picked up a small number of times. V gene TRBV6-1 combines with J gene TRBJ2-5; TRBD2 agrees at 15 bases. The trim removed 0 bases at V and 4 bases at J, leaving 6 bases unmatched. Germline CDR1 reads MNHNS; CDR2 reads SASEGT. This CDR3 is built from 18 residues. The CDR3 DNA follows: TGTGCCAGCAGTGAAGCCGGACTAGCGGGGGGGCAAACAGAGACCCAGTACTTC. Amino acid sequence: CASSEAGLAGGQTETQYF.

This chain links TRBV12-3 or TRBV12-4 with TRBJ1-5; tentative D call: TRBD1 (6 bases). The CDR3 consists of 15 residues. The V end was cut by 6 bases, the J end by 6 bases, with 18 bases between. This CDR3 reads CASSLQGGLGQPQHF. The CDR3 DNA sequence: TGTGCCAGCAGCCTACAGGGAGGTTTGGGTCAGCCCCAGCATTTT.

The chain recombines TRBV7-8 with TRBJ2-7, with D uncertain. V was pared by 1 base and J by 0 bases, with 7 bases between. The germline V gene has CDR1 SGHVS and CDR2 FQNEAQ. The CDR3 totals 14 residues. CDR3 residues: CASSLGARSYEQYV. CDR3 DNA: TGTGCCAGCAGCTTAGGGGCTCGCTCCTACGAGCAGTACGTC.

As DNA, the CDR3 is TGTGCCAGCAGTTTAGGAGCGGCGGTGGGAACAGATACGCAGTATTTT. This encodes CASSLGAAVGTDTQYF. The chain joins TRBV28 to TRBJ2-3; TRBD2 is a possible D gene (5 bases). Trimming removed 2 bases from V and 3 bases from J, with 15 bases in between. Germline assignment: CDR1 MDHEN and CDR2 SYDVKM. CDR3 length: 16 amino acids.

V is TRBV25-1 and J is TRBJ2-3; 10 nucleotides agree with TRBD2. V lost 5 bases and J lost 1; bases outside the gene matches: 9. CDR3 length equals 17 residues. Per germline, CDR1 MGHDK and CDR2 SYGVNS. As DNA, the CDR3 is TGTGCCAGCAGTTCCCATACGGGGACTAGCGGCACAGATACGCAGTATTTT. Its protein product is CASSSHTGTSGTDTQYF.

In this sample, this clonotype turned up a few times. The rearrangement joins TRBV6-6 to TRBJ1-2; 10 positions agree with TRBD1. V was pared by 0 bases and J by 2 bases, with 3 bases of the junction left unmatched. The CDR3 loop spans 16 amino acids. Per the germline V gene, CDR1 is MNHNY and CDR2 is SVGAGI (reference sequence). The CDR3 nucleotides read TGTGCCAGCAGTTACTCAAGACAGGGGGCGAACTATGGCTACACCTTC. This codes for CASSYSRQGANYGYTF.

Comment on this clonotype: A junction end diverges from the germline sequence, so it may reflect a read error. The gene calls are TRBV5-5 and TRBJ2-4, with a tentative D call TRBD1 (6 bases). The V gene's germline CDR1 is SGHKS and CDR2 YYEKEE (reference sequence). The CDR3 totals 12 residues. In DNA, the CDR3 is TGTGCCAGCAGCATCCTGCCGGGACATTGGGTCTTC. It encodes CASSILPGHWVF.

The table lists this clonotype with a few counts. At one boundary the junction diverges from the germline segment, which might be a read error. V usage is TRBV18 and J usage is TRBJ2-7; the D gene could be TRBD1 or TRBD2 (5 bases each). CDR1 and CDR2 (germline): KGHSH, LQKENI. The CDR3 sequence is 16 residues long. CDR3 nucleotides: TGCGCCAGCTCCACCGGGACGACCTTTAGCTCCTACGAGCAGTACTTC. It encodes CASSTGTTFSSYEQYF.

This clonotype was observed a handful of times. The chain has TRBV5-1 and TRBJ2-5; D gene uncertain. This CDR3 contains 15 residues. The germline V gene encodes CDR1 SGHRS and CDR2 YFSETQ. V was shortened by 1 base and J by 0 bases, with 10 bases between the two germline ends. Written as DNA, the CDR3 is TGCGCCAGCAGCTTGCCGGACGGGTACCAAGAGACCCAGTACTTC. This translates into CASSLPDGYQETQYF.

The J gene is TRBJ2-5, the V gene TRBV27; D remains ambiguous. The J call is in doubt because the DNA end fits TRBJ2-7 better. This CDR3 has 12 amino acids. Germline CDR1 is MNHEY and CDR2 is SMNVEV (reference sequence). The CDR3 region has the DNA TGTGCCAGCAGTTTAGAGCTATACGAGCAGTACTTC. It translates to CASSLELYEQYF.

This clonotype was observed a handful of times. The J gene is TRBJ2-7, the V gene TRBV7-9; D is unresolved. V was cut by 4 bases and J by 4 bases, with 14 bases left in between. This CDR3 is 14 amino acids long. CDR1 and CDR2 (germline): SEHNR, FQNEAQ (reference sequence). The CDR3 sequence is CASSSPIGSYEQYF. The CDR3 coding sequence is TGTGCCAGCAGCTCACCGATTGGAAGTTACGAGCAGTACTTC.

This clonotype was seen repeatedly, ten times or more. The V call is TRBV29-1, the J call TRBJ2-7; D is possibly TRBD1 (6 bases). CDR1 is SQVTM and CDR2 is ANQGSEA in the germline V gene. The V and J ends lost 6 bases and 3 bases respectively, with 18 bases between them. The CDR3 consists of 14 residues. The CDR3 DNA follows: TGCAGCGTCGACCTCGGACAGAATCTCTACGAGCAGTACTTC. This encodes CSVDLGQNLYEQYF.

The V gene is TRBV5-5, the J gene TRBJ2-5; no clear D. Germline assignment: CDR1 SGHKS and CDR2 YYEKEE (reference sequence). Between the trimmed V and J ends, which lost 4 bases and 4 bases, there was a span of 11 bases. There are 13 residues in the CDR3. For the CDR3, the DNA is TGTGCCAGCAGCCTGACCCCCCCAGAGACCCAGTACTTC. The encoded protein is CASSLTPPETQYF. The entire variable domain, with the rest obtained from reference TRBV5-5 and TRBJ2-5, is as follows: DAGVTQSPTHLIKTRGQQVTLRCSPISGHKSVSWYQQVLGQGPQFIFQYYEKEERGRGNFPDRFSARQFPNYSSELNVNALLLGDSALYLCASSLTPPETQYFGPGTRLLVL.

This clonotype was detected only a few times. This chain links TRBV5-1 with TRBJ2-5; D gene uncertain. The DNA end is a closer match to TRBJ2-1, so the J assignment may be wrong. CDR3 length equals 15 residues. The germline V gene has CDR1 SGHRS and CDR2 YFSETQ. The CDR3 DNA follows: TGCGCCAGCAGCTTGGATGGCCCCCTCTACAATGAGCAGTTCTTC. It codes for CASSLDGPLYNEQFF.

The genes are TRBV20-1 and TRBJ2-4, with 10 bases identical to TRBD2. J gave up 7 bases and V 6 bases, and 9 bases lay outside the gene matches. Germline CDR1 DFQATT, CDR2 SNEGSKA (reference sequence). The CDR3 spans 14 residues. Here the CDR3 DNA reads TGCAGTGCCCGGCGGGATAGCGGGAGGAACATTCAGTACTTC. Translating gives CSARRDSGRNIQYF.

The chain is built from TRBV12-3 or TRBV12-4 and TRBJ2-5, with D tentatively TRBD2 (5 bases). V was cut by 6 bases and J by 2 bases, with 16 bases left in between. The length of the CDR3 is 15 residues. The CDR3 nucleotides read TGTGCCAGCAGCTCCCCGGGGAGCCTACAAGAGACCCAGTACTTC. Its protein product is CASSSPGSLQETQYF.

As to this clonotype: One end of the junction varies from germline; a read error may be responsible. Here the CDR3 DNA reads TGTGCCAACAGTCCAGGGAGTGGGTACACTGAAGCTTTCTTT. It yields the protein CANSPGSGYTEAFF. This chain links TRBV27 with TRBJ1-1; D may be TRBD1 (5 bases). Germline V lookup: CDR1 MNHEY, CDR2 SMNVEV (reference sequence). This CDR3 spans 14 amino acids.

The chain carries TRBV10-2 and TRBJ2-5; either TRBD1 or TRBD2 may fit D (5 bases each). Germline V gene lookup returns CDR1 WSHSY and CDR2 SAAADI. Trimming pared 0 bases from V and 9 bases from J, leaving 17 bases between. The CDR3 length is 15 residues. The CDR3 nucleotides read TGCGCCAGCAGTGAGTCGGGCGGTGGGGGTGTGGCCCAGTACTTC. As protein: CASSESGGGGVAQYF.

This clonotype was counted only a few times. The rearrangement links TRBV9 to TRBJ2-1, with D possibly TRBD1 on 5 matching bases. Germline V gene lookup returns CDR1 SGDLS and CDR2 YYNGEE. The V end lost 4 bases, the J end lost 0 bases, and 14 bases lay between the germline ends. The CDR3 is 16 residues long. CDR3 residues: CASSPRQTSSYNEQFF. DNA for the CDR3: TGTGCCAGCAGCCCCCGACAGACGAGCTCCTACAATGAGCAGTTCTTC.

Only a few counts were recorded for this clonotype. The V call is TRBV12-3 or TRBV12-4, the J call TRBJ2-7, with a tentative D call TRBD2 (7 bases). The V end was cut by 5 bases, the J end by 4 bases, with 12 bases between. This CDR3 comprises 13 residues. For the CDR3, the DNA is TGTGCCAGCAGTGTGGGGGGGGCATACGAGCAGTACTTC. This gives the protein CASSVGGAYEQYF.

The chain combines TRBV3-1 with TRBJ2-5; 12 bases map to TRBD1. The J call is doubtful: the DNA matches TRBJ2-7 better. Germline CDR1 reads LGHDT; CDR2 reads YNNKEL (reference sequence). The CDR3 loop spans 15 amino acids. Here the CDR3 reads CASSDTGTGGLEQYF. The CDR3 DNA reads TGTGCCAGCAGCGACACCGGGACAGGGGGCCTCGAGCAGTACTTC.

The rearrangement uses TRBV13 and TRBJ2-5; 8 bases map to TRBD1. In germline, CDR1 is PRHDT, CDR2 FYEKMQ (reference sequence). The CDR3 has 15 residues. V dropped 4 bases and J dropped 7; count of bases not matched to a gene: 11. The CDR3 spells CASSSRTGSEGTQYF. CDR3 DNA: TGTGCCAGCAGCTCACGGACAGGGTCGGAGGGGACCCAGTACTTC.

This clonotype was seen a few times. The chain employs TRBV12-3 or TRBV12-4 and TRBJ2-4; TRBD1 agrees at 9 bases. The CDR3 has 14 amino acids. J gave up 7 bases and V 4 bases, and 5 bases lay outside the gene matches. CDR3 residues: CASSYRDRANIQYF. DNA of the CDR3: TGTGCCAGCAGTTACCGGGACAGGGCGAACATTCAGTACTTC.

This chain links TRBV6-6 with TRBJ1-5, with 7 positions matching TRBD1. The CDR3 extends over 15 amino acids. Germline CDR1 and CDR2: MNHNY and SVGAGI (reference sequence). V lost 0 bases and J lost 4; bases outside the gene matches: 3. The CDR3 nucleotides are TGTGCCAGCAGTTACTCGGACAGGCCGAATCAGCCCCAGCATTTT. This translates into CASSYSDRPNQPQHF.